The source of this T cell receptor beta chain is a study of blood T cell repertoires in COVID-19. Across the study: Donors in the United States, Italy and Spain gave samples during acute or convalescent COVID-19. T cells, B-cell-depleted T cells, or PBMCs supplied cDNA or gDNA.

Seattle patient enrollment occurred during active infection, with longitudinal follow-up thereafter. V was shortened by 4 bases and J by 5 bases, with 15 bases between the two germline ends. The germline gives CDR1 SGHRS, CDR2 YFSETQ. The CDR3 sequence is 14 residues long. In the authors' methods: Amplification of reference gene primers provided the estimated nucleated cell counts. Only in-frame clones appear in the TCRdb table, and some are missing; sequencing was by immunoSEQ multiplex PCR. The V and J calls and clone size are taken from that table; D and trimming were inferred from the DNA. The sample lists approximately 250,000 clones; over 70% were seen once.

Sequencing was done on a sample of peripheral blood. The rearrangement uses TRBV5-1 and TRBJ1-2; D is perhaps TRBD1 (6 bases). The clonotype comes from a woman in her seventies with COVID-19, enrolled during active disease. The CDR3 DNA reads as TGCGCCAGCAGCCGAACACAGGGATCTTATGGCTACACCTTC. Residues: CASSRTQGSYGYTF. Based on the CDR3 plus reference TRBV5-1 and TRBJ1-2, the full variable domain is KAGVTQTPRYLIKTRGQQVTLSCSPISGHRSVSWYQQTPGQGLQFLFEYFSETQRNKGNFPGRFSGRQFSNSRSEMNVSTLELGDSALYLCASSRTQGSYGYTFGSGTRLTVV.